The clone carrying this T cell receptor (beta chain) was counted at least ten times. Its antigen remains unknown. These data originate in a study of T cells in Graves' hyperthyroidism and ophthalmopathy. General study findings and limits: Peripheral blood also featured most of the thyroid clonotypes expanded above 0.001.

The source material, RNA transcripts, was used to amplify TCR beta CDR3 regions. With the HTBI primer set, the TCR CDR3 went through a first round of RT-PCR. One entry per CDR3 protein, called by TCRdb with MiXCR from the multiplex PCR reads. The sample includes around 760,000 distinct CDR3 sequences, 30% to 40% seen only once; the top ten take roughly 31%. Hyperthyroidism had been newly diagnosed in patients aged 18 to 65, and its duration was under 2 months. Uncontrolled infection, other autoimmune disease, pregnancy or lactation led to exclusion. Diagnosing involved the use of clinical symptoms, serum thyroxine and TRAb, thyroid ultrasound and orbital computed tomography. Germline lookup yields CDR1 SQVTM and CDR2 ANQGSEA. Trimming removed 0 bases at V and 2 bases at J, with 11 bases between. This CDR3 contains 15 residues.

The clonotype originates from a woman in her forties with Graves' hyperthyroidism. Sequencing was done on a sample of blood. This chain joins TRBV29-1 and TRBJ1-3; D perhaps matches TRBD1 (5 bases). CDR3 in DNA: TGCAGCGTTGAAGATCAGGCAGGGACTGGAAACACCATATATTTT. The encoded protein is CSVEDQAGTGNTIYF.